This TCR beta chain stems from a study of T cells in Graves' hyperthyroidism and ophthalmopathy. Study observations and caveats: Researchers found most expanded thyroid clonotypes above 0.001 in blood as well.

This clonotype was detected ten times or more. What it recognizes is unknown. The CDR3 has 12 residues. Trimming took 6 bases from V and 8 from J, leaving 13 bases between them. Patients aged 18 to 65 had newly diagnosed hyperthyroidism of under 2 months' duration. Not enrolled were patients with uncontrolled infection, other autoimmune disease, pregnancy or lactation. For the diagnoses, clinical symptoms, serum thyroxine and TRAb, thyroid ultrasound and orbital computed tomography were used. Authors of the study amplified TCR beta CDR3 regions from RNA transcripts. HTBI primers were employed in a first-round RT-PCR of the TCR CDR3. TCRdb redid the calling of the multiplex PCR reads with MiXCR, one entry per CDR3 protein. The table lists around 420,000 distinct CDR3 sequences, approximately 14% of them singletons.

This sequence originates from a woman between 18 and 29 years old with Graves' hyperthyroidism. V is TRBV12-3 or TRBV12-4 and J is TRBJ1-2; D might be TRBD1 (6 bases). The sequenced sample consisted of blood. The CDR3 DNA is TGTGCCAGCAGACCGACAGGAGCCGGCTACACCTTC. This translates into CASRPTGAGYTF.